This TCR beta chain was documented in a study of shared clonotypes between healthy human individuals. As to this clone: No antigen is known for it.

Naive CD8 populations comprised CD45RO-negative cells positively selected for CCR7, excluding terminally differentiated effector memory CD45RA+ cells. Findings and caveats of the study: Clonotypes shared by all four sorted-subset donors had higher generation probabilities than non-shared clonotypes.

Clones were read by immunoSEQ multiplex PCR, and TCRdb kept only the in-frame ones, dropping some. Here the sample spans around 1,900,000 clones, about 93% being singletons. This clonotype was sampled from a man aged 18 to 30 in good health. Some clones in this sample may be carry-over from other donors' samples. Sequencing was performed on naive CD8+ T cells from PBMCs.

DNA of the CDR3: TGCGCCAGCAGTGACCTCGGGGGGAAGGTTGAAGCTTTCTTT. Translation: CASSDLGGKVEAFF. This sequence joins TRBV10-2 and TRBJ1-1; TRBD1 is a possible D gene (5 bases). V was shortened by 3 bases and J by 7 bases, with 15 bases between the two germline ends. CDR3 length: 14 amino acids. Germline V lookup: CDR1 WSHSY, CDR2 SAAADI.